This T cell receptor beta chain emerged from a study of shared clonotypes between healthy human individuals. Study information: For every donor, three CD4 naive, three CD4 memory, two CD8 naive and one CD8 memory plates were used. Study-level points and caveats: Non-shared clonotypes displayed generation probabilities falling below those of clonotypes present in all four donors. Having only a few donors restricted how much genetic and exposure-history diversity was captured.

V was pared by 5 bases and J by 1 base, with 10 bases of the junction left unmatched. The CDR3 contains 16 residues. In germline, CDR1 is MNHNY, CDR2 SVGAGI (reference sequence). An assay was performed, and its level was deep. Repertoires were generated with immunoSEQ multiplex PCR, while TCRdb's copy carries only in-frame clones and drops some. The sample gives about 750,000 clones, 90% to 95% of which show up once; about 24% is in the top ten. Note on this clone: Its antigen remains unidentified.

Naive CD8 isolation took CD45RO-negative cells positively selected for CCR7 and excluded terminally differentiated effector memory CD45RA+ cells. The receptor was isolated from a man aged 25 to 45 in good health. The sequenced material came from naive CD8+ T cells sorted from blood. The J gene is TRBJ2-5, the V gene TRBV6-6, with 7 bases that match TRBD2. CDR3 nucleotide sequence: TGTGCCAGCAGTCCCCGCCGGGGGGAATCCCAAGAGACCCAGTACTTC. Its translation is CASSPRRGESQETQYF.